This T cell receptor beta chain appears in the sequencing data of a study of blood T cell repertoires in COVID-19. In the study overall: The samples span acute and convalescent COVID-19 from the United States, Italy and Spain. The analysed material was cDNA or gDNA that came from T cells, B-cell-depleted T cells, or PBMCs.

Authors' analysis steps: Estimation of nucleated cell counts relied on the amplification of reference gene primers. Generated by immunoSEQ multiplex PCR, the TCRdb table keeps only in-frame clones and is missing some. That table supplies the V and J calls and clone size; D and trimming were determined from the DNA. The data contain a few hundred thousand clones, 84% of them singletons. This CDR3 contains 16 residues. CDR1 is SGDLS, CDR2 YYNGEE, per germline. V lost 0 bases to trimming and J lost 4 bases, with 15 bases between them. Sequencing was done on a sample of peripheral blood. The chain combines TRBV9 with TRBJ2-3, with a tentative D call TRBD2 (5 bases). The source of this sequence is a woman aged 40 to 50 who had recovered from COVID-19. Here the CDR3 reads CASSVGVTSQADTQYF. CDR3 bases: TGTGCCAGCAGCGTAGGGGTTACTAGTCAGGCAGATACGCAGTATTTT.